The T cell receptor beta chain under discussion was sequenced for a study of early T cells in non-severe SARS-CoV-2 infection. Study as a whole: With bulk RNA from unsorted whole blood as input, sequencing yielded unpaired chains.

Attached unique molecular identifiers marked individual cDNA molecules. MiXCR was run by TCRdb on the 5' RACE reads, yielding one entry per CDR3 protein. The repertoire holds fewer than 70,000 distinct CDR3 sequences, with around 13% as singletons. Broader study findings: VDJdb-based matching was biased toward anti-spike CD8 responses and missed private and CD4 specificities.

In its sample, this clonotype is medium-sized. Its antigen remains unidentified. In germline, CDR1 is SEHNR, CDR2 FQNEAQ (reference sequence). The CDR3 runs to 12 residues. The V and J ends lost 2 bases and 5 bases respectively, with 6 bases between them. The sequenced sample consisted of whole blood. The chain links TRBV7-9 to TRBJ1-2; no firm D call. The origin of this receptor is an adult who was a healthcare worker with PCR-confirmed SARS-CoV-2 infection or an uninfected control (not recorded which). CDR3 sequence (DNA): TGTGCCAGCAGCTTACAGGATTATGGCTACACCTTC. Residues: CASSLQDYGYTF. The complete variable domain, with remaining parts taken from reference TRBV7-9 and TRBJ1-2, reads DTGVSQNPRHKITKRGQNVTFRCDPISEHNRLYWYRQTLGQGPEFLTYFQNEAQLEKSRLLSDRFSAERPKGSFSTLEIQRTEQGDSAMYLCASSLQDYGYTFGSGTRLTVV.